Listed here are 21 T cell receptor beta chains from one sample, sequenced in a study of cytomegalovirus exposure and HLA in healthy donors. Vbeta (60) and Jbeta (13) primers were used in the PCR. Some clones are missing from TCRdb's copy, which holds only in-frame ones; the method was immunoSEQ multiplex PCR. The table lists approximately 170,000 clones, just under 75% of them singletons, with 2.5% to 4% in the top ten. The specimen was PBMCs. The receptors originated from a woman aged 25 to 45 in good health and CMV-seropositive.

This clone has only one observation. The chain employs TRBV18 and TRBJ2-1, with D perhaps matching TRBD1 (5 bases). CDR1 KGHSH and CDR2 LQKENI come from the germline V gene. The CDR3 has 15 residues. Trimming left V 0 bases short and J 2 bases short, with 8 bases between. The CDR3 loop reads CASSPPGATYNEQFF. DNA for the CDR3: TGTGCCAGCTCACCACCTGGGGCTACCTACAATGAGCAGTTCTTC.

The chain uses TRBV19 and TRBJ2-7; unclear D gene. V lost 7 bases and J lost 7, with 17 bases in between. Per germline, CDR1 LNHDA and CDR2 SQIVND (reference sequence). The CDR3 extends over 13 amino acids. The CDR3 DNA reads TGTGCCAGTAACCAAGGAGCTGAGAGGGAGCAGTACTTC. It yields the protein CASNQGAEREQYF.

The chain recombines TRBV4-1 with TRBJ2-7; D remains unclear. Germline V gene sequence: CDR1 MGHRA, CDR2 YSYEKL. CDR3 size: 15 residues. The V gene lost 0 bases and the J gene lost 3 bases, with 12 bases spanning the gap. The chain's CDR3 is CASSQDPSPYYEQYF. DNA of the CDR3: TGCGCCAGCAGCCAAGACCCTAGTCCCTACTACGAGCAGTACTTC.

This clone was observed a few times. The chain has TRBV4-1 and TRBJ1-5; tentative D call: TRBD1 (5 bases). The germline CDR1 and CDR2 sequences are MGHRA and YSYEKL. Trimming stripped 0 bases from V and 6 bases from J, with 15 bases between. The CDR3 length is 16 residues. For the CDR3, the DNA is TGCGCCAGCAGCCAAGACCGGGGGGTCGTTGGTCAGCCCCAGCATTTT. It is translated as CASSQDRGVVGQPQHF.

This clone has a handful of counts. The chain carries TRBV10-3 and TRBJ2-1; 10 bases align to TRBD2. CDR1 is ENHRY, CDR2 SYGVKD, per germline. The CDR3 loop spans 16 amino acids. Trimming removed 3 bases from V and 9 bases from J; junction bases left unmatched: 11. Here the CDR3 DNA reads TGTGCCATCAGTGATCCGGCTAGCGGGAGATTCGTTGAGCAGTTCTTC. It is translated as CAISDPASGRFVEQFF.

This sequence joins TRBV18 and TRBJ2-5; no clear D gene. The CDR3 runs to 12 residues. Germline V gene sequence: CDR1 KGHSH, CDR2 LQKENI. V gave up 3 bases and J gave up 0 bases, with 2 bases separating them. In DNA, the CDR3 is TGTGCCAGCTCACCCGACCAAGAGACCCAGTACTTC. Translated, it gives CASSPDQETQYF.

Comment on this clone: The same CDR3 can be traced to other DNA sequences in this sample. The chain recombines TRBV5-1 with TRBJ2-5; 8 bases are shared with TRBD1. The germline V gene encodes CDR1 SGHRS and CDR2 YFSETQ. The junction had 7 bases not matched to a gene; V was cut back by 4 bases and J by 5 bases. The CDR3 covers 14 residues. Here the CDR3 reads CASSRQGLRETQYF. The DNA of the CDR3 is TGCGCCAGCAGCCGACAGGGGTTGAGGGAGACCCAGTACTTC.

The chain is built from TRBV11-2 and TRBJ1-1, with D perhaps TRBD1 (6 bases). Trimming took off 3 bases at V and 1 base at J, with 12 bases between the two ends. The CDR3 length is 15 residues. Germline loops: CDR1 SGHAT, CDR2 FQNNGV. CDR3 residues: CASSFSPGQNTEAFF. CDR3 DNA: TGTGCCAGCAGCTTTTCGCCGGGACAGAACACTGAAGCTTTCTTT. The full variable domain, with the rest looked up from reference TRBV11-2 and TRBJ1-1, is EAGVAQSPRYKIIEKRQSVAFWCNPISGHATLYWYQQILGQGPKLLIQFQNNGVVDDSQLPKDRFSAERLKGVDSTLKIQPAKLEDSAVYLCASSFSPGQNTEAFFGQGTRLTVV.

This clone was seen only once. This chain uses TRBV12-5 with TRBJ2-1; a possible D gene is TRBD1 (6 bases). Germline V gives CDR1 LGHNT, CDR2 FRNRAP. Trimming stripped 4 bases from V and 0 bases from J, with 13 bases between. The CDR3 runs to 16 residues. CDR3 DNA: TGTGCTAGTGGTTACTCAGGGGTAGTCTCCTACAATGAGCAGTTCTTC. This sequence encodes CASGYSGVVSYNEQFF.

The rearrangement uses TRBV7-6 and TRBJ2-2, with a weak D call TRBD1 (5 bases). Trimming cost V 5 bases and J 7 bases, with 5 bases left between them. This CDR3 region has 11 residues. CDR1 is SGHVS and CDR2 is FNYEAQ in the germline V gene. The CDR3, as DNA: TGTGCCAGCAGCAGGGGCGGGGAGCTGTTTTTT. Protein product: CASSRGGELFF.

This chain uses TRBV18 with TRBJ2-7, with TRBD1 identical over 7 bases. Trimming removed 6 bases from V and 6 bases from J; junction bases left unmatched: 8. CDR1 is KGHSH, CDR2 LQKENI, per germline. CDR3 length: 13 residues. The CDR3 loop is CASSSTGYGEQYF. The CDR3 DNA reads TGTGCCAGCTCCTCGACAGGGTACGGCGAGCAGTACTTC.

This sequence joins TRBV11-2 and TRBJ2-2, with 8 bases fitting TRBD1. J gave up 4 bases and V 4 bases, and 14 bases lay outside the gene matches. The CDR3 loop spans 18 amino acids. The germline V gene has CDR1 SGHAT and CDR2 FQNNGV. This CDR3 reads CASSSGDRGILSTGELFF. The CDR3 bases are TGTGCCAGCAGCTCGGGAGACAGGGGTATTCTTTCCACCGGGGAGCTGTTTTTT.

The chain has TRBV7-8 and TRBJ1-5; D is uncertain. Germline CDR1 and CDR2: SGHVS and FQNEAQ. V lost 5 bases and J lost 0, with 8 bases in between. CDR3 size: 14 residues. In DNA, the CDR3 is TGTGCCAGCAGCAAAACAGATAGCAATCAGCCCCAGCATTTT. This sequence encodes CASSKTDSNQPQHF.

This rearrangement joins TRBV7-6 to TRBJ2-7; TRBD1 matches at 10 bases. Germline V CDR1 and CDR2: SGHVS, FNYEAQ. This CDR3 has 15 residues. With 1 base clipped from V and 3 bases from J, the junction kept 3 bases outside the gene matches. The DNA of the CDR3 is TGTGCCAGCAGCTTAGGACAGGGGGCACTCTACGAGCAGTACTTC. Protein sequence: CASSLGQGALYEQYF.

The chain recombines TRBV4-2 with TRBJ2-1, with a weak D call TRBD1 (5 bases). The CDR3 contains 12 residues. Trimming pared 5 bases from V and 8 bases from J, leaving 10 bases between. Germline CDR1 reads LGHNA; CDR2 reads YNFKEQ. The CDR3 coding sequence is TGTGCCAGCAGCTTCCAGGGCGATGAGCAGTTCTTC. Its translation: CASSFQGDEQFF.

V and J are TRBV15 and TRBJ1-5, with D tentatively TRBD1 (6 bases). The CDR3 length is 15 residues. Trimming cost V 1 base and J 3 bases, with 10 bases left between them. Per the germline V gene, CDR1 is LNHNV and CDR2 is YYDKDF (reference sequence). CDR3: CATSRVQGINQPQHF. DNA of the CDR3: TGTGCCACCAGCAGAGTTCAGGGGATCAATCAGCCCCAGCATTTT.

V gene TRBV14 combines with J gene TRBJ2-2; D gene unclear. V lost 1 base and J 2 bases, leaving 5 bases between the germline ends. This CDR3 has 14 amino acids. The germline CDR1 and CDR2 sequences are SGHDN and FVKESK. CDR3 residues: CASSQGLNTGELFF. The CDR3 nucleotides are TGTGCCAGCAGCCAAGGACTCAACACCGGGGAGCTGTTTTTT. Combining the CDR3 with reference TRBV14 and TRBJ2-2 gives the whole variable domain EAGVTQFPSHSVIEKGQTVTLRCDPISGHDNLYWYRRVMGKEIKFLLHFVKESKQDESGMPNNRFLAERTGGTYSTLKVQPAELEDSGVYFCASSQGLNTGELFFGEGSRLTVL.

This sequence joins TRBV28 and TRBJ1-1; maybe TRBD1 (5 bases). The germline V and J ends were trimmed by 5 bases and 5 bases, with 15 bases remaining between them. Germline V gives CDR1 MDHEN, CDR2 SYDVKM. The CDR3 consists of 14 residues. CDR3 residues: CASSPPQVTTEAFF. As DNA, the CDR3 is TGTGCCAGCAGTCCCCCACAGGTAACGACTGAAGCTTTCTTT.

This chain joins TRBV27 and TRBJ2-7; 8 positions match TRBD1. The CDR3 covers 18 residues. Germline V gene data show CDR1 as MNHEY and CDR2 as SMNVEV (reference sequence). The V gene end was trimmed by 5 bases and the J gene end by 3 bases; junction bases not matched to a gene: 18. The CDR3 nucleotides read TGTGCCAGCAGTCCCACGACAGGGGCCGGGACCCTCCGCTACGAGCAGTACTTC. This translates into CASSPTTGAGTLRYEQYF.

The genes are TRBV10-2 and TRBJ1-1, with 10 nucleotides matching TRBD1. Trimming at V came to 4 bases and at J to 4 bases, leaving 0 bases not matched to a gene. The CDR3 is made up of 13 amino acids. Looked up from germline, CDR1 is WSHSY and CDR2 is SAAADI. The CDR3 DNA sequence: TGCGCCAGCAGTGGGACAGGGGGCACTGAAGCTTTCTTT. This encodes CASSGTGGTEAFF.

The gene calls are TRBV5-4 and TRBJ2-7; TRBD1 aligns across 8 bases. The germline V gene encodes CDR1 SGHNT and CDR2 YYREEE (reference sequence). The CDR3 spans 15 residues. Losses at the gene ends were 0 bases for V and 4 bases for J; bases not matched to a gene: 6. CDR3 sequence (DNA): TGTGCCAGCAGCTTGGGACAGGGGAGACCTTACGAGCAGTACTTC. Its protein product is CASSLGQGRPYEQYF.